A selection of T cell receptor beta chains follows, all from one sample in a study of shared clonotypes between healthy human individuals. Repertoires were generated with immunoSEQ multiplex PCR, while TCRdb's copy carries only in-frame clones and drops some. Of some 980,000 clones listed, approximately 80% were seen once; the top ten hold 1.5%. Sequencing used memory CD4+ T cells sorted from blood. All receptors derive from a man younger than 35 in good health. The CDR3 runs from the conserved cysteine through the conserved F or W. Fields, in order: CDR3 DNA, CDR3 protein, clone size, D gene, V gene, J gene. The D gene is left open where the match is weak. Only part of the rows carry a size: once, few, many, or a class if the clone is expanded.

cdr3_nt: TGTGCCAGCAGTGGCGGCTGGGAAAAACTGTTTTTT; cdr3_aa: CASSGGWEKLFF; clone_size: -; d_call: -; v_call: TRBV25-1; j_call: TRBJ1-4
cdr3_nt: TGTGCCAGCAGTGGGGGACTAGCCTACGAGCAGTACTTC; cdr3_aa: CASSGGLAYEQYF; clone_size: once; d_call: TRBD2; v_call: TRBV28; j_call: TRBJ2-7
cdr3_nt: TGTGCCTGGAGCCAGGGGGGGACCTACAATGAGCAGTTCTTC; cdr3_aa: CAWSQGGTYNEQFF; clone_size: once; d_call: -; v_call: TRBV30; j_call: TRBJ2-1
cdr3_nt: TGTGCCAGCAGTGCGGACGGAACCTACGAGCAGTACTTC; cdr3_aa: CASSADGTYEQYF; clone_size: -; d_call: -; v_call: TRBV6-1; j_call: TRBJ2-7
cdr3_nt: TGTGCCAGTTCAGGGGTGGGAAGCAATCAGCCCCAGCATTTT; cdr3_aa: CASSGVGSNQPQHF; clone_size: -; d_call: -; v_call: TRBV19; j_call: TRBJ1-5
cdr3_nt: TGTGCCTGGACTCGGACAGAGCTCTATGGCTACACCTTC; cdr3_aa: CAWTRTELYGYTF; clone_size: -; d_call: -; v_call: TRBV30; j_call: TRBJ1-2
cdr3_nt: TGTGCCAGTAGTATCACAGGTTATAGCAATCAGCCCCAGCATTTT; cdr3_aa: CASSITGYSNQPQHF; clone_size: -; d_call: -; v_call: TRBV19; j_call: TRBJ1-5
cdr3_nt: TGTGCCAGCAGCCCCACCGAGGGGGGTTATGGCTACACCTTC; cdr3_aa: CASSPTEGGYGYTF; clone_size: -; d_call: -; v_call: TRBV11-2; j_call: TRBJ1-2
cdr3_nt: TGTGCCAGCAGTCGAGGCGGCACAGATACGCAGTATTTT; cdr3_aa: CASSRGGTDTQYF; clone_size: -; d_call: -; v_call: TRBV7-9; j_call: TRBJ2-3
cdr3_nt: TGTGCCAGCAGCGACGGGACTAGCGGGGGTTTCAAGGAGACCCAGTACTTC; cdr3_aa: CASSDGTSGGFKETQYF; clone_size: -; d_call: TRBD2; v_call: TRBV9; j_call: TRBJ2-5
cdr3_nt: TGTGCCAGCAGCTTATTGGCTGGCGGGAGCGGGACCGGGGAGCTGTTTTTT; cdr3_aa: CASSLLAGGSGTGELFF; clone_size: many; d_call: TRBD2; v_call: TRBV5-6; j_call: TRBJ2-2
cdr3_nt: TGTGCCAGCTCAACCGACAGTTTTGTAGAGACCCAGTACTTC; cdr3_aa: CASSTDSFVETQYF; clone_size: -; d_call: -; v_call: TRBV18; j_call: TRBJ2-5
cdr3_nt: TGCAGCGCCCGGGACCCTAGCTCTGGGGCCAACGTCCTGACTTTC; cdr3_aa: CSARDPSSGANVLTF; clone_size: -; d_call: -; v_call: TRBV29-1; j_call: TRBJ2-6
cdr3_nt: TGTGCCAGCAGCTTGGTGTCAGGGGGCGCGTGGAACACTGAAGCTTTCTTT; cdr3_aa: CASSLVSGGAWNTEAFF; clone_size: -; d_call: TRBD1; v_call: TRBV5-6; j_call: TRBJ1-1
cdr3_nt: TGTGCCAGCAGTTTACGGGCGGGGTTCACTGAAGCTTTCTTT; cdr3_aa: CASSLRAGFTEAFF; clone_size: once; d_call: -; v_call: TRBV27; j_call: TRBJ1-1
cdr3_nt: TGTGCCAGCAGCTTATACGTTTTGAACACTGAAGCTTTCTTT; cdr3_aa: CASSLYVLNTEAFF; clone_size: -; d_call: -; v_call: TRBV7-8; j_call: TRBJ1-1
cdr3_nt: TGTGCCAGCAGCCAAGGAGGGCCCCAGCATTTT; cdr3_aa: CASSQGGPQHF; clone_size: -; d_call: -; v_call: TRBV14; j_call: TRBJ1-5
cdr3_nt: TGCGCCAGCAGTGATTCGAGGTCGTGGGACACCGGGGAGCTGTTTTTT; cdr3_aa: CASSDSRSWDTGELFF; clone_size: -; d_call: -; v_call: TRBV10-1; j_call: TRBJ2-2
cdr3_nt: TGTGCTAGTGGTTTGCCGCAGGGTGCGACCCAGTACTTC; cdr3_aa: CASGLPQGATQYF; clone_size: few; d_call: -; v_call: TRBV12-5; j_call: TRBJ2-5
cdr3_nt: TGTGCCATCAGTACCACGACAGGGGTAGATACGCAGTATTTT; cdr3_aa: CAISTTTGVDTQYF; clone_size: -; d_call: TRBD1; v_call: TRBV10-3; j_call: TRBJ2-3
cdr3_nt: TGTGCCAGCTCAGATCCGGGACAGGTGGCGCATACGCAGTATTTT; cdr3_aa: CASSDPGQVAHTQYF; clone_size: few; d_call: TRBD1; v_call: TRBV18; j_call: TRBJ2-3
cdr3_nt: TGTGCCAGCAGCCCGGGACAGACACCCTACAATGAGCAGTTCTTC; cdr3_aa: CASSPGQTPYNEQFF; clone_size: few; d_call: TRBD1; v_call: TRBV7-9; j_call: TRBJ2-1
cdr3_nt: TGTGCCAGCACGCGAGAGGGGATGGATCAGCCCCAGCATTTT; cdr3_aa: CASTREGMDQPQHF; clone_size: -; d_call: -; v_call: TRBV2; j_call: TRBJ1-5
cdr3_nt: TGTGCCAGTAGTATAGGCGGACACGGTGGGGAGACCCAGTACTTC; cdr3_aa: CASSIGGHGGETQYF; clone_size: few; d_call: -; v_call: TRBV19; j_call: TRBJ2-5
cdr3_nt: TGTGCCACCAGCAGAGATCGGTATAGCGGGAGTATCCCAGATACGCAGTATTTT; cdr3_aa: CATSRDRYSGSIPDTQYF; clone_size: -; d_call: TRBD2; v_call: TRBV15; j_call: TRBJ2-3
cdr3_nt: TGTGCCAGCAGCATAGGACAGGGAGGGGAGACCCAGTACTTC; cdr3_aa: CASSIGQGGETQYF; clone_size: once; d_call: -; v_call: TRBV7-9; j_call: TRBJ2-5
cdr3_nt: TGTGCCAGCAGAGAAGGACAGGGGCTCTACGAGCAGTACTTC; cdr3_aa: CASREGQGLYEQYF; clone_size: few; d_call: TRBD1; v_call: TRBV6-1; j_call: TRBJ2-7
cdr3_nt: TGTGCCAGTAGTAAAGGCAGTGATATGAACACTGAAGCTTTCTTT; cdr3_aa: CASSKGSDMNTEAFF; clone_size: few; d_call: -; v_call: TRBV19; j_call: TRBJ1-1
cdr3_nt: TGTGCCACCAGCCTTTCCCCACTAGCGGGAGACGAGCAGTACTTC; cdr3_aa: CATSLSPLAGDEQYF; clone_size: -; d_call: TRBD2; v_call: TRBV15; j_call: TRBJ2-7
cdr3_nt: TGTGCCATCGGACAGGGGGCCTACGAGCAGTACTTC; cdr3_aa: CAIGQGAYEQYF; clone_size: -; d_call: TRBD1; v_call: TRBV6-6; j_call: TRBJ2-7
cdr3_nt: TGTGCCAGCAGCTTAGCATCCTACGGGGGGCCGTACGAGCAGTACTTC; cdr3_aa: CASSLASYGGPYEQYF; clone_size: -; d_call: -; v_call: TRBV7-2; j_call: TRBJ2-7
cdr3_nt: TGCAGCGTTGGGCCTAGCGGGAGGGCGACGGAGCAGTTCTTC; cdr3_aa: CSVGPSGRATEQFF; clone_size: -; d_call: TRBD2; v_call: TRBV29-1; j_call: TRBJ2-1
cdr3_nt: TGCGCCAGCAGCCCACCAAATGACTACGAGCAGTACTTC; cdr3_aa: CASSPPNDYEQYF; clone_size: once; d_call: -; v_call: TRBV5-1; j_call: TRBJ2-7
cdr3_nt: TGTGCCAGCAGTTTTACTCCGGGACAGACGTTTAATTCACCCCTCCACTTT; cdr3_aa: CASSFTPGQTFNSPLHF; clone_size: -; d_call: TRBD1; v_call: TRBV27; j_call: TRBJ1-6
cdr3_nt: TGTGCCAGCAGTTTATCGGGCCTTATGGGAGGAAACACCATATATTTT; cdr3_aa: CASSLSGLMGGNTIYF; clone_size: -; d_call: -; v_call: TRBV27; j_call: TRBJ1-3
cdr3_nt: TGCACCAGCAGCCAATGGAGGGGTGGGGCCCACTCCTACGAGCAGTACTTC; cdr3_aa: CTSSQWRGGAHSYEQYF; clone_size: -; d_call: -; v_call: TRBV1; j_call: TRBJ2-7
cdr3_nt: TGTGCCAGCAGCTCACAGGCCGGGACAGATACGCAGTATTTT; cdr3_aa: CASSSQAGTDTQYF; clone_size: -; d_call: -; v_call: TRBV7-2; j_call: TRBJ2-3
cdr3_nt: TGTGCCAGCAGCTTAGTGCTGGGCTCCTACAATGAGCAGTTCTTC; cdr3_aa: CASSLVLGSYNEQFF; clone_size: -; d_call: -; v_call: TRBV7-2; j_call: TRBJ2-1